The 23 T cell receptor beta chains below all came from one sample that was sequenced in a study of T cell clones after liver transplantation. Sequencing used immunoSEQ multiplex PCR; TCRdb keeps in-frame clones, though not all of them. The sample lists tens of thousands of clones, 83% occurring once. This specimen consisted of CD4+ T cells from blood, obtained at the 22-month timepoint. The source of these receptors is a human patient who received a liver transplant. Part of the T cells may come from the graft donor.

The gene calls are TRBV29-1 and TRBJ1-3, with D unresolved. The V gene lost 2 bases and the J gene lost 0 bases, with 5 bases spanning the gap. CDR1 is SQVTM, CDR2 ANQGSEA, per germline. This CDR3 contains 13 residues. CDR3 in amino acids: CSVELISGNTIYF. The CDR3 DNA follows: TGCAGCGTTGAACTGATCTCTGGAAACACCATATATTTT.

The chain uses TRBV27 and TRBJ2-3; 9 positions agree with TRBD2. This CDR3 is 15 amino acids long. After removal of 5 bases from V and 3 bases from J, the junction contained 6 bases not matched to a gene. CDR1 MNHEY and CDR2 SMNVEV come from the germline V gene (reference sequence). Here the CDR3 reads CASSRRAGGTDTQYF. For the CDR3, the DNA is TGTGCCAGCAGTAGAAGGGCGGGGGGGACAGATACGCAGTATTTT.

V is TRBV29-1 and J is TRBJ2-1, with 16 bases lining up with TRBD2. Losses at the gene ends were 6 bases for V and 10 bases for J; bases not matched to a gene: 9. CDR1 and CDR2 from the germline V gene are SQVTM and ANQGSEA. This CDR3 has 15 amino acids. The CDR3 DNA follows: TGCAGCGTGACCCCCGGGACTAGCGGGAGGGTCGAGCAGTTCTTC. Translated: CSVTPGTSGRVEQFF.

About this clone: A read error may account for a junction end that differs from germline. The same CDR3 is also encoded by other DNA sequences in this sample. The V gene is TRBV5-6, the J gene TRBJ1-2; 11 bases match TRBD1. In germline, CDR1 is SGHDT, CDR2 YYEEEE. This CDR3 is 15 amino acids long. The CDR3 bases are TGTGCTAGCAGCGAAGGGACAGGGGGAAACTATGGCTACACCTTC. This gives the protein CASSEGTGGNYGYTF. The complete variable domain, with remaining parts taken from reference TRBV5-6 and TRBJ1-2, reads DAGVTQSPTHLIKTRGQQVTLRCSPKSGHDTVSWYQQALGQGPQFIFQYYEEEERQRGNFPDRFSGHQFPNYSSELNVNALLLGDSALYLCASSEGTGGNYGYTFGSGTRLTVV.

This chain connects TRBV11-2 to TRBJ1-2; tentative D call: TRBD1 (5 bases). The CDR3 spans 15 residues. Per the germline V gene, CDR1 is SGHAT and CDR2 is FQNNGV. V was cut by 2 bases and J by 6 bases, with 16 bases left in between. CDR3 coding DNA: TGTGCCAGCAGCTTACTGGCCGGGGGAAGGGATGGCTACACCTTC. Its protein is CASSLLAGGRDGYTF.

This sequence joins TRBV5-6 and TRBJ2-3; D is possibly TRBD2 (6 bases). Germline lookup yields CDR1 SGHDT and CDR2 YYEEEE. V was cut by 5 bases and J by 2 bases, with 15 bases left in between. The CDR3 is made up of 15 amino acids. The CDR3 nucleotides are TGTGCCAGCAGGGGGAGGTTTAGAGTCACAGATACGCAGTATTTT. Its translation is CASRGRFRVTDTQYF.

This clone was observed a few times. The chain links TRBV19 to TRBJ2-3, with 7 bases lining up with TRBD2. CDR3 length: 14 amino acids. Germline V CDR1 and CDR2: LNHDA, SQIVND (reference sequence). The junction had 8 bases not matched to a gene; V was cut back by 6 bases and J by 5 bases. The CDR3 DNA follows: TGTGCCAGTAGGTCGGGGGAGGGAGGAGATACGCAGTATTTT. Translated: CASRSGEGGDTQYF.

The genes are TRBV6-5 and TRBJ1-4, with D maybe TRBD1 (5 bases). The CDR3 sequence is 15 residues long. Trimming pared 8 bases from V and 4 bases from J, leaving 17 bases between. Germline V gene lookup returns CDR1 MNHEY and CDR2 SVGAGI. DNA of the CDR3: TGTGCCAGCTCAAGGGGCGCAAGGGGTAATGAAAAACTGTTTTTT. It translates to CASSRGARGNEKLFF.

The genes are TRBV7-2 and TRBJ1-1; the D is unclear. V was trimmed by 1 base and J by 1 base, leaving 13 bases between them. This CDR3 comprises 16 residues. Germline V gene lookup returns CDR1 SGHTA and CDR2 FQGNSA. CDR3 nucleotides: TGTGCCAGCAGCTTAGGATGGTATGGGGAGAACACTGAAGCTTTCTTT. Translation: CASSLGWYGENTEAFF.

V usage is TRBV5-6 and J usage is TRBJ2-5; unclear D gene. V lost 1 base and J 2 bases, leaving 6 bases between the germline ends. The CDR3 extends over 13 amino acids. The germline V gene encodes CDR1 SGHDT and CDR2 YYEEEE. In DNA form, the CDR3 reads TGTGCCAGCAGCTTGTCGTTTCAAGAGACCCAGTACTTC. Its protein is CASSLSFQETQYF.

The CDR3 here is CASTPDMSRYNEQFF. The CDR3 DNA reads TGTGCCAGCACCCCGGACATGAGCCGTTACAATGAGCAGTTCTTC. V usage is TRBV5-4 and J usage is TRBJ2-1, with a tentative D call TRBD1 (5 bases). Germline CDR1 SGHNT, CDR2 YYREEE (reference sequence). The CDR3 has 15 amino acids. The V and J ends lost 6 bases and 4 bases respectively, with 17 bases between them.

This clone has a handful of counts. J is TRBJ2-5 and V is TRBV19; 7 nucleotides align to TRBD1. J lost 2 bases, V lost 5 bases, and 8 bases had no gene match. Germline V gene lookup returns CDR1 LNHDA and CDR2 SQIVND (reference sequence). The length of the CDR3 is 15 residues. The DNA for the CDR3 is TGTGCCAGTAGTCCCCGACAGGGTTGGCAAGAGACCCAGTACTTC. Protein sequence: CASSPRQGWQETQYF.

V gene TRBV10-3 combines with J gene TRBJ1-2; D is perhaps TRBD1 (5 bases). The V gene lost 5 bases and the J gene lost 6 bases, with 16 bases spanning the gap. This CDR3 has 14 residues. The germline V gene has CDR1 ENHRY and CDR2 SYGVKD. The CDR3 loop is CAISPDITGHGYTF. The CDR3 nucleotides read TGTGCCATCAGTCCGGACATCACGGGGCATGGCTACACCTTC.

The V gene is TRBV19, the J gene TRBJ1-2, with D perhaps TRBD1 (6 bases). The CDR3 is 13 residues long. Germline V lookup: CDR1 LNHDA, CDR2 SQIVND (reference sequence). Trimming took 7 bases from V and 8 from J, leaving 17 bases between them. The CDR3 DNA reads TGTGCCAGTACCGAAAGACAGGCTGGGGGCTACACCTTC. Its protein product is CASTERQAGGYTF.

This chain joins TRBV29-1 and TRBJ1-2; D is undetermined. Germline CDR1 SQVTM, CDR2 ANQGSEA. Between the trimmed V and J ends, which lost 7 bases and 8 bases, there was a span of 14 bases. The CDR3 loop spans 11 amino acids. The CDR3 here is CSAGGSEGYTF. For the CDR3, the DNA is TGCAGCGCCGGAGGATCTGAGGGCTACACCTTC.

V is TRBV19 and J is TRBJ1-1, with 11 nucleotides matching TRBD1. This CDR3 is built from 15 residues. With 5 bases clipped from V and 4 bases from J, the junction kept 6 bases outside the gene matches. Germline V CDR1 and CDR2: LNHDA, SQIVND (reference sequence). CDR3: CASSGTGGRLTEAFF. The CDR3 coding sequence is TGTGCCAGTAGTGGGACAGGGGGTCGACTCACTGAAGCTTTCTTT.

The chain joins TRBV10-3 to TRBJ2-7; D unclear. Germline values: CDR1 ENHRY, CDR2 SYGVKD. This CDR3 is 13 amino acids long. Trimming took 8 bases from V and 1 from J, leaving 12 bases between them. The CDR3 sequence: CAISRSQSYEQYF. The CDR3 nucleotides are TGTGCCATCTCAAGATCCCAATCCTACGAGCAGTACTTC.

The chain employs TRBV5-1 and TRBJ2-1; D may be TRBD1 or TRBD2 (6 bases each). In germline, CDR1 is SGHRS, CDR2 YFSETQ. V was trimmed by 5 bases and J by 9 bases, leaving 21 bases between them. CDR3 size: 15 residues. The CDR3 region is CASRVGPGAEGEQFF. DNA of the CDR3: TGCGCCAGCAGAGTGGGGCCGGGGGCTGAAGGTGAGCAGTTCTTC.

The chain recombines TRBV11-3 with TRBJ2-7; 10 bases agree with TRBD2. V shed 3 bases and J 6 bases; nucleotides not matched to a gene: 8. Per the germline V gene, CDR1 is SGHNT and CDR2 is YENEEA. There are 15 residues in the CDR3. This CDR3 reads CASSLGLAGVSEQYF. For the CDR3, the DNA is TGTGCCAGCAGCTTGGGTCTAGCGGGAGTATCCGAGCAGTACTTC.

This chain uses TRBV19 with TRBJ1-1; D remains ambiguous. The germline CDR1 and CDR2 sequences are LNHDA and SQIVND (reference sequence). V lost 5 bases, J lost 0 bases, and 10 bases lay in between. The length of the CDR3 is 14 residues. The CDR3 region is CASSWQTLNTEAFF. The CDR3, as DNA: TGTGCCAGTAGTTGGCAGACCTTGAACACTGAAGCTTTCTTT.

The chain recombines TRBV5-1 with TRBJ1-1; D is possibly TRBD1 (5 bases). Trimming took 4 bases from V and 3 from J, leaving 13 bases between them. The CDR3 sequence is 14 residues long. CDR1 and CDR2 (germline): SGHRS, YFSETQ. The CDR3 region is CASSRQRLDTEAFF. DNA for the CDR3: TGCGCCAGCAGCCGACAGCGGCTGGACACTGAAGCTTTCTTT.

A few counts support this clone. The J gene is TRBJ2-5, the V gene TRBV7-9; weak D call: TRBD1 (6 bases). This CDR3 spans 14 amino acids. Germline lookup yields CDR1 SEHNR and CDR2 FQNEAQ (reference sequence). V shed 5 bases and J shed 5 bases, with 15 bases lying between them. DNA of the CDR3: TGTGCCAGCAGCCCAGGCAGCCAGGGGGAGACCCAGTACTTC. Translated: CASSPGSQGETQYF.

The chain employs TRBV11-2 and TRBJ1-2, with 7 bases identical to TRBD1. This CDR3 region has 13 residues. V trimming: 3 bases; J trimming: 4 bases; junction bases outside the gene matches: 2. Germline CDR1 and CDR2: SGHAT and FQNNGV. The CDR3: CASSLGDSYGYTF. The DNA for the CDR3 is TGTGCCAGCAGCTTGGGGGACAGCTATGGCTACACCTTC.